The 8 T cell receptor beta chains reported below all come from one sample, sequenced in a study of blood T cell repertoires in COVID-19. Sequencing was performed with immunoSEQ multiplex PCR; in TCRdb, only in-frame clones are kept and a portion is missing. The table shows 230,000 or so clones, with around 84% occurring only once. The sample consisted of peripheral blood. These TCRs come from a woman in her forties who had recovered from COVID-19.

This chain links TRBV10-3 with TRBJ1-5; 7 positions match TRBD1. The CDR3 totals 17 residues. J gave up 0 bases and V 2 bases, and 7 bases lay outside the gene matches. From germline, CDR1 is ENHRY and CDR2 SYGVKD. CDR3 protein: CAISETSGTDSNQPQHF. The CDR3 bases are TGTGCCATCAGTGAGACCTCCGGGACAGATAGCAATCAGCCCCAGCATTTT.

This chain uses TRBV2 with TRBJ1-1; tentatively, D is TRBD1 (6 bases). Trimming removed 4 bases at V and 2 bases at J, with 14 bases between. The CDR3 has 15 amino acids. The germline CDR1 and CDR2 sequences are SNHLY and FYNNEI. The CDR3 is CASSVTGLANTEAFF. In DNA, the CDR3 is TGTGCCAGCAGTGTTACAGGGTTAGCCAACACTGAAGCTTTCTTT.

The V call is TRBV27, the J call TRBJ1-1; TRBD1 matches 8 bases. The germline V gene has CDR1 MNHEY and CDR2 SMNVEV (reference sequence). V was clipped by 3 bases and J by 3 bases; unmatched bases: 24. This CDR3 is built from 21 residues. CDR3 region: CASSLYNFDRGGVFVDTEAFF. The CDR3 DNA follows: TGTGCCAGCAGTTTGTATAATTTTGACAGGGGTGGAGTTTTTGTCGACACTGAAGCTTTCTTT.

This chain links TRBV4-2 with TRBJ2-1, with 8 bases identical to TRBD1. The CDR3 is 16 amino acids. The V gene's germline CDR1 is LGHNA and CDR2 YNFKEQ. The trim removed 0 bases at V and 5 bases at J, leaving 6 bases unmatched. CDR3 DNA: TGTGCCAGCAGCCAAGACGCAGACAGGGGAGACAATGAGCAGTTCTTC. Its translation is CASSQDADRGDNEQFF.

The rearrangement joins TRBV7-2 to TRBJ2-7, with D maybe TRBD1 (6 bases). The CDR3 has 13 amino acids. From germline, CDR1 is SGHTA and CDR2 FQGNSA. V lost 5 bases, J lost 3 bases, and 11 bases lay in between. CDR3 bases: TGTGCCAGCAGCCGGGGACAACACTACGAGCAGTACTTC. Residues: CASSRGQHYEQYF.

The chain is built from TRBV18 and TRBJ2-7; the D is unclear. The CDR3 totals 15 residues. Germline assignment: CDR1 KGHSH and CDR2 LQKENI. The ends were cut back, 3 bases at V and 0 bases at J, with 12 bases in the middle. The CDR3 DNA follows: TGTGCCAGCTCACCCCCCAGTCTCTTCTCCTACGAGCAGTACTTC. This encodes CASSPPSLFSYEQYF.

The chain has TRBV19 and TRBJ2-7; 7 nucleotides agree with TRBD1. The CDR3 runs to 14 residues. Germline-derived CDR1 and CDR2 are LNHDA and SQIVND (reference sequence). V was pared by 3 bases and J by 4 bases, with 6 bases of the junction left unmatched. The CDR3 nucleotides are TGTGCCAGTAGTATGGGGGACAGAGCTTACGAGCAGTACTTC. This encodes CASSMGDRAYEQYF.

The chain has TRBV12-3 or TRBV12-4 and TRBJ1-2; D unclear. The germline V and J ends were trimmed by 5 bases and 8 bases, with 15 bases remaining between them. The length of the CDR3 is 13 residues. Written as DNA, the CDR3 is TGTGCCAGCAGTACCCAACGGGAAGAAGGCTACACCTTC. Protein: CASSTQREEGYTF.